This TCR beta chain was identified in a study of blood T cell repertoires in COVID-19. Data came from immunoSEQ multiplex PCR; TCRdb stores just in-frame clones and leaves some out. The repertoire holds about 250,000 clones, with 75% to 95% as singletons. The sample comprised PBMCs or T cells enriched from blood (not recorded which). This TCR was recovered from a woman aged 18 to 35 who had recovered from COVID-19.

CDR3 DNA: TGTGCCAGCAGAACCGGGACATCCGGCTACACCTTC. Encoded protein: CASRTGTSGYTF. The V gene is TRBV6-5, the J gene TRBJ1-2, with D tentatively TRBD1 (6 bases). The length of the CDR3 is 12 residues. The V end was cut by 6 bases, the J end by 8 bases, with 13 bases between. Germline-derived CDR1 and CDR2 are MNHEY and SVGAGI.